Included here is one T cell receptor (beta chain) sequence, with context. Its cognate antigen is unknown. Noted time point: late sampling 161 to 241 days after vaccination in three convalescent patients. Treatment meaning: roughly 11-day PBMC culture with coronavirus spike peptide pools or control peptides (ViraFEST assay). This sample was taken from a study of vaccination and CD4 T cells after COVID-19. Sequenced with the Oncomine TCR Beta short-read assay was DNA taken from cultured CD4+ T cells. TCRdb independently ran MiXCR on the PCR reads; one entry per CDR3 protein. The sample has approximately 22,000 distinct CDR3 sequences; roughly 45% are singletons. The sequences come from CD4+ T cells from blood, cultured in vitro, collected about 7 months after SARS-CoV-2 vaccination. This TCR was recovered from a human donor who had recovered from COVID-19.

CDR3 nucleotides: TGTGCCAGCAGCTTAGTGACAGGGGGTTGGACTGAAGCTTTCTTT. Amino acid sequence: CASSLVTGGWTEAFF. This rearrangement joins TRBV7-9 to TRBJ1-1; 9 bases align to TRBD1. The CDR3 length is 15 residues. In germline, CDR1 is SEHNR, CDR2 FQNEAQ (reference sequence). V lost 1 base and J lost 5; bases outside the gene matches: 5.